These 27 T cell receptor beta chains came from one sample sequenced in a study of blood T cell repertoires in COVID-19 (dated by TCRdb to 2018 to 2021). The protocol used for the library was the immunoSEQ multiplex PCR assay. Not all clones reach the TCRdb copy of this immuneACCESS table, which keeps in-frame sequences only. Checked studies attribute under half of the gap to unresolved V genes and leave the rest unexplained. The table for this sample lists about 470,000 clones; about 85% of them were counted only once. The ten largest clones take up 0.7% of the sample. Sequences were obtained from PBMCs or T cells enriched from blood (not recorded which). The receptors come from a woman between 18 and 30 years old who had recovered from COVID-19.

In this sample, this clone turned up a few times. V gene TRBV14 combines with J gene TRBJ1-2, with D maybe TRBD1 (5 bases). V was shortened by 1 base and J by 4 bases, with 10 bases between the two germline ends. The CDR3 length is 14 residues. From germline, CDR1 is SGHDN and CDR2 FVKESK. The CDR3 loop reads CASSQGRGLYGYTF. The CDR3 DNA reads TGTGCCAGCAGCCAAGGGAGGGGCCTCTATGGCTACACCTTC.

In DNA, the CDR3 is TGTGCCAGCCGGGGTCTAAATGAGCAGTTCTTC. It translates to CASRGLNEQFF. This sequence joins TRBV12-3 or TRBV12-4 and TRBJ2-1; TRBD2 might be the D (5 bases). V lost 8 bases, J lost 7 bases, and 9 bases lay in between. The CDR3 is 11 residues long.

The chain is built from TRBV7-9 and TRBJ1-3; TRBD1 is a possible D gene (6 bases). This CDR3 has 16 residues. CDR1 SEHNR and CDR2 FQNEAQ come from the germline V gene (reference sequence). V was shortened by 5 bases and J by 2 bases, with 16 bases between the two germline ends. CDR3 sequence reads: CASSTTTQGAGNTIYF. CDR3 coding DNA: TGTGCCAGCAGCACTACAACACAGGGAGCTGGAAACACCATATATTTT.

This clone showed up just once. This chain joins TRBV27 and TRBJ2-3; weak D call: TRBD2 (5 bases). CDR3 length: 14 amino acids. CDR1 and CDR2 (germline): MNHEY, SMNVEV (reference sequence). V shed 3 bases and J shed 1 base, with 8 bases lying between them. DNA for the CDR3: TGTGCCAGCAGTTTCAGCGGAGGCACAGATACGCAGTATTTT. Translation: CASSFSGGTDTQYF.

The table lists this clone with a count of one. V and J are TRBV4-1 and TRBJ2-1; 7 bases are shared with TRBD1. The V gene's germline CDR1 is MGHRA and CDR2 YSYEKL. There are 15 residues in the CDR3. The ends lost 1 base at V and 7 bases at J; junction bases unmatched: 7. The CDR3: CASSQGGGLGNEQFF. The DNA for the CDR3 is TGCGCCAGCAGCCAAGGAGGGGGCCTGGGGAATGAGCAGTTCTTC.

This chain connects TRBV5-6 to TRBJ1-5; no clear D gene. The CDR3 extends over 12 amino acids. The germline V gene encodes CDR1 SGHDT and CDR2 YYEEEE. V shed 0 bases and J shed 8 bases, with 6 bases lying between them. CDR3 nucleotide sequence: TGTGCCAGCAGCTTGGACGGGGAGCCCCAGCATTTT. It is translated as CASSLDGEPQHF.

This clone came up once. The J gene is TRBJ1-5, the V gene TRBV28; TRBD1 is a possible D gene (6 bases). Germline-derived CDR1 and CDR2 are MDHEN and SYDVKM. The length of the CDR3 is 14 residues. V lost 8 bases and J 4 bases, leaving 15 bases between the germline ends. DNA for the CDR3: TGTGCCAGCGTCTCGGGGGGCGGAAATCAGCCCCAGCATTTT. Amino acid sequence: CASVSGGGNQPQHF.

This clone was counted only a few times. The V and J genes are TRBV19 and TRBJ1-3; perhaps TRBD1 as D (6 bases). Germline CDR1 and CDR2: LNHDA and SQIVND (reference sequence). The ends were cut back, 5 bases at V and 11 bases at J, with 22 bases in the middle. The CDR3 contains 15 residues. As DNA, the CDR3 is TGTGCCAGTAGTGCCCTAGGGACAAAGGGGAGCGCCATATATTTT. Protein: CASSALGTKGSAIYF.

The CDR3 region is CASSQMEVGGYTF. The CDR3 region has the DNA TGTGCCAGCAGCCAGATGGAGGTCGGTGGCTACACCTTC. This chain joins TRBV3-1 (or the pseudogene TRBV3-2) and TRBJ1-2; D is unclear. V was cut by 3 bases and J by 7 bases, with 12 bases left in between. The CDR3 has 13 residues. Germline V CDR1 and CDR2: LGHDT, YNNKEL (reference sequence).

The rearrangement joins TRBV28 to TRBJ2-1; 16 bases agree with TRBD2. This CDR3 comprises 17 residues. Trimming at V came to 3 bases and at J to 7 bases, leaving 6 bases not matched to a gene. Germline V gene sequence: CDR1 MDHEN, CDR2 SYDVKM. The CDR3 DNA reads TGTGCCAGCAGTTTTGGGACTAGCGGGGGGGCATTAAATGAGCAGTTCTTC. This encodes CASSFGTSGGALNEQFF.

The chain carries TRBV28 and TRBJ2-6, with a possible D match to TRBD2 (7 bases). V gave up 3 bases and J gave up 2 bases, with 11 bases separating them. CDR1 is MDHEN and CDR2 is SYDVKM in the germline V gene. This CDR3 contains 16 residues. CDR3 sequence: CASSLAGAAGANVLTF. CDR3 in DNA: TGTGCCAGCAGTTTGGCGGGGGCGGCTGGGGCCAACGTCCTGACTTTC.

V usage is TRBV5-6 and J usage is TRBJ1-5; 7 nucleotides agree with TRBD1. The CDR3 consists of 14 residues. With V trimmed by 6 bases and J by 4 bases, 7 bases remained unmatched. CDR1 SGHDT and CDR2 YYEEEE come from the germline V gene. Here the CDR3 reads CASTRIQGNQPQHF. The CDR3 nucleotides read TGTGCCAGCACAAGAATACAGGGGAATCAGCCCCAGCATTTT.

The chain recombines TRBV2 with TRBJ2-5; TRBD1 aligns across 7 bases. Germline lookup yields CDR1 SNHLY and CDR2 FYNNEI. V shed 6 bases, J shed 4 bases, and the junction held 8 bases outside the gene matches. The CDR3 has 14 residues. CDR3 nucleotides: TGTGCCAGCAGAGAGGGGGCGATGAGAGAGACCCAGTACTTC. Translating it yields CASREGAMRETQYF.

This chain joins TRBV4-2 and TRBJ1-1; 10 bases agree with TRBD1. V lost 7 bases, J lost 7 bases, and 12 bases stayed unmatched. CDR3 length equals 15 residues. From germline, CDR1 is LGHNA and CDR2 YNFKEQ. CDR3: CASNIPSGTGVEAFF. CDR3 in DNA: TGTGCCAGCAACATCCCGAGCGGGACAGGGGTTGAAGCTTTCTTT.

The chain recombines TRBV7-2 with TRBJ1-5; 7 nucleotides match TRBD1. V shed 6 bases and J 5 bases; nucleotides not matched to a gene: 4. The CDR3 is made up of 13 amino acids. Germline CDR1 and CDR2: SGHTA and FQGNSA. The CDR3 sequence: CASSDRADQPQHF. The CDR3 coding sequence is TGTGCCAGCAGTGACAGGGCGGATCAGCCCCAGCATTTT.

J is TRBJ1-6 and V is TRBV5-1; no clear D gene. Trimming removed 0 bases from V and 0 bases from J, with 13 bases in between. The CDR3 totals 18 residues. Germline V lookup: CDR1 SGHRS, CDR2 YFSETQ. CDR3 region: CASSLGAGLSSYNSPLHF. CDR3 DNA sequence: TGCGCCAGCAGCTTGGGTGCAGGCTTGAGCTCCTATAATTCACCCCTCCACTTT. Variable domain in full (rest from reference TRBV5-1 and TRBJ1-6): KAGVTQTPRYLIKTRGQQVTLSCSPISGHRSVSWYQQTPGQGLQFLFEYFSETQRNKGNFPGRFSGRQFSNSRSEMNVSTLELGDSALYLCASSLGAGLSSYNSPLHFGNGTRLTVT.

The DNA for the CDR3 is TGTGCCAGCAGCTCCTGGACGTTGGGACTCGAAGCTTTCTTT. It translates to CASSSWTLGLEAFF. The chain is built from TRBV5-4 and TRBJ1-1, with D possibly matching TRBD1 (5 bases). This CDR3 is built from 14 residues. V lost 3 bases and J 8 bases, leaving 17 bases between the germline ends. Germline loops: CDR1 SGHNT, CDR2 YYREEE (reference sequence).

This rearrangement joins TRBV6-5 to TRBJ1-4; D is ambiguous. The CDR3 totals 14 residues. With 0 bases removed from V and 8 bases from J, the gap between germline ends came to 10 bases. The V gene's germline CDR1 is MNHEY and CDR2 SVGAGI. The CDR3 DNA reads TGTGCCAGCAGTTACTCGAGATCGTCGGAAAAACTGTTTTTT. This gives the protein CASSYSRSSEKLFF.

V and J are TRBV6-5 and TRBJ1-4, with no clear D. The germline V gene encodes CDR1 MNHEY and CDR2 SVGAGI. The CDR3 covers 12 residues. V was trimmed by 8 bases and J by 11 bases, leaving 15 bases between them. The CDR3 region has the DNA TGTGCCAGCGAGAGGGAAAGAATGAAACTGTTTTTT. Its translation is CASERERMKLFF.

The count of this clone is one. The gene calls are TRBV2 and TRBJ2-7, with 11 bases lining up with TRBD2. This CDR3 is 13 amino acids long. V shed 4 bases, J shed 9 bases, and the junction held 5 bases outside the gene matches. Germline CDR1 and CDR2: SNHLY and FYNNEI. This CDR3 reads CASSVGLAGTQYF. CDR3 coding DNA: TGTGCCAGCAGTGTCGGACTAGCGGGCACGCAGTACTTC.

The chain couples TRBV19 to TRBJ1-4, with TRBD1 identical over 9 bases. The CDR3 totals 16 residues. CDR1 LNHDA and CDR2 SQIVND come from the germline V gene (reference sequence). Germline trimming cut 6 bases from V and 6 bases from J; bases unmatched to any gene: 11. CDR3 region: CASSPRTGARDEKLFF. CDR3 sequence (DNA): TGTGCCAGTAGCCCTAGGACAGGGGCGCGTGATGAAAAACTGTTTTTT.

The CDR3 spells CASSLAGFTTNEQFF. In DNA form, the CDR3 reads TGTGCCAGCAGCTTGGCAGGGTTTACTACTAATGAGCAGTTCTTC. V gene TRBV28 combines with J gene TRBJ2-1; D possibly corresponds to TRBD1 (5 bases). This CDR3 region has 15 residues. V lost 6 bases and J 7 bases, leaving 19 bases between the germline ends. From germline, CDR1 is MDHEN and CDR2 SYDVKM.

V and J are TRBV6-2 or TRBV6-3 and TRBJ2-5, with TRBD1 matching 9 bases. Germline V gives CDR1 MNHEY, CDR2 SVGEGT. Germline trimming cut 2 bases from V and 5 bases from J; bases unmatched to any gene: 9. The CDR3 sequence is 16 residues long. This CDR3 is CASSYELQGAGETQYF. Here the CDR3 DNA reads TGTGCCAGCAGTTACGAATTACAGGGGGCCGGGGAGACCCAGTACTTC.

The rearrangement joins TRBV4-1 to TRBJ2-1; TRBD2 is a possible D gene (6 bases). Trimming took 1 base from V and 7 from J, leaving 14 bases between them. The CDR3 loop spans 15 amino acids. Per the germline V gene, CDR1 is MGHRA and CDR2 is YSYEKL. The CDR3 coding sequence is TGCGCCAGCAGCCAAGTCCGGCAACGGGGGAATGAGCAGTTCTTC. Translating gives CASSQVRQRGNEQFF.

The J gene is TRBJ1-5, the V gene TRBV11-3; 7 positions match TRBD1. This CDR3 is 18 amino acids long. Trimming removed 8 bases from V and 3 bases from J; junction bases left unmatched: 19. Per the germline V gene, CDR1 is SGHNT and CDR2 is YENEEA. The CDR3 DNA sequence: TGTGCCAGCCCCTTCGACTGGGACGACAGGGAACTCAATCAGCCCCAGCATTTT. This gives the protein CASPFDWDDRELNQPQHF. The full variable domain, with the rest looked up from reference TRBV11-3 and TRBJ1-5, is EAGVVQSPRYKIIEKKQPVAFWCNPISGHNTLYWYLQNLGQGPELLIRYENEEAVDDSQLPKDRFSAERLKGVDSTLKIQPAELGDSAVYLCASPFDWDDRELNQPQHFGDGTRLSIL.

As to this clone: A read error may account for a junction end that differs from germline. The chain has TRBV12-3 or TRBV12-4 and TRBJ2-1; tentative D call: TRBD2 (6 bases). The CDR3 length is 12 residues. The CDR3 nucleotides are TGTGCCAGCACTAACGGGGGATCCCGGGTAATCTTC. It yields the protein CASTNGGSRVIF.

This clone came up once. This CDR3 reads CASSQEASGATSGEQFF. The CDR3 DNA reads TGTGCCAGCAGCCAAGAGGCTAGCGGGGCCACGTCTGGTGAGCAGTTCTTC. The V gene is TRBV4-2, the J gene TRBJ2-1; 9 nucleotides agree with TRBD2. CDR1 and CDR2 (germline): LGHNA, YNFKEQ. The junction had 12 bases not matched to a gene; V was cut back by 0 bases and J by 9 bases. The CDR3 is 17 amino acids.